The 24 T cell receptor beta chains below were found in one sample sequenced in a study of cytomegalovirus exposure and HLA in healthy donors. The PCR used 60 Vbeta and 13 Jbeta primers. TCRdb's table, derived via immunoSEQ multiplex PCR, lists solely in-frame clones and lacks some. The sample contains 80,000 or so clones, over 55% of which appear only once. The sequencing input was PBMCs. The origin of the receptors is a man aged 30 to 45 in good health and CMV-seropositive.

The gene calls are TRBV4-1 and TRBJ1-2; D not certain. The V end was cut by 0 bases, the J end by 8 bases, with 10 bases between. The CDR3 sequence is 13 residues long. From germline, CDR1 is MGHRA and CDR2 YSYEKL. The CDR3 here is CASSQEGRWGYTF. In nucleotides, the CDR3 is TGCGCCAGCAGCCAAGAGGGCAGGTGGGGCTACACCTTC.

CDR3: CASSLVSAGVPTDTQYF. Here the CDR3 DNA reads TGTGCCAGCAGCTTAGTTTCAGCGGGAGTTCCTACAGATACGCAGTATTTT. The chain links TRBV7-8 to TRBJ2-3, with 8 bases matching TRBD2. V was pared by 1 base and J by 3 bases, with 9 bases of the junction left unmatched. CDR1 is SGHVS, CDR2 FQNEAQ, per germline. The length of the CDR3 is 17 residues.

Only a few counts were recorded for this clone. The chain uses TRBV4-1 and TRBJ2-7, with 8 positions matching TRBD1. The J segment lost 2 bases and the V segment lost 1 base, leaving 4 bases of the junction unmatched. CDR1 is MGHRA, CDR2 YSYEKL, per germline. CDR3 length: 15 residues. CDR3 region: CASSQVGTGPYEQYF. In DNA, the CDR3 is TGCGCCAGCAGCCAAGTAGGGACAGGTCCCTACGAGCAGTACTTC.

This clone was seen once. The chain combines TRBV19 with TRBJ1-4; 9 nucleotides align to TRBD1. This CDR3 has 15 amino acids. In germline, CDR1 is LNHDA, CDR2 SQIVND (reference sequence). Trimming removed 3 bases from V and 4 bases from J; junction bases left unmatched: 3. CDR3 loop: CASSMVTGGNEKLFF. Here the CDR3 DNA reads TGTGCCAGTAGTATGGTGACAGGGGGTAATGAAAAACTGTTTTTT.

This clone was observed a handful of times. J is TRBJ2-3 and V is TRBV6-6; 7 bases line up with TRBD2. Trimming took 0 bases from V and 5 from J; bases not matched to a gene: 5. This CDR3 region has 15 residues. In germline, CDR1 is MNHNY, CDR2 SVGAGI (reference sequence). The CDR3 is CASSYSGWEGDTQYF. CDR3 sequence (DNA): TGTGCCAGCAGTTACTCAGGTTGGGAGGGAGATACGCAGTATTTT.

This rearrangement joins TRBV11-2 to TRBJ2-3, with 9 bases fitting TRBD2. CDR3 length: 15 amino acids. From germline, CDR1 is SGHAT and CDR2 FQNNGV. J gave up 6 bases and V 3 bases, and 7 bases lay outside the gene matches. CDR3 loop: CASSFRRGGLDTQYF. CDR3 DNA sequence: TGTGCCAGCAGCTTCAGGCGGGGGGGCTTGGATACGCAGTATTTT.

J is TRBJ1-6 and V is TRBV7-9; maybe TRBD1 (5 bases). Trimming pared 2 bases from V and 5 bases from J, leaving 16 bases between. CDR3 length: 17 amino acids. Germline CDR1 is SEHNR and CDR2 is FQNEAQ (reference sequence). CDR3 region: CASSLRGMRQNNSPLHF. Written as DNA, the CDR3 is TGTGCCAGCAGCTTAAGGGGAATGAGACAGAATAATTCACCCCTCCACTTT.

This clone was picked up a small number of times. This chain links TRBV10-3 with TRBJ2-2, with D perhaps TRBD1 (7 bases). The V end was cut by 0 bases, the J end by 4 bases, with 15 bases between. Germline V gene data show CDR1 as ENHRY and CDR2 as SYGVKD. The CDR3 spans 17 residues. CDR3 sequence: CAISESGARGATGELFF. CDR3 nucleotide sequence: TGTGCCATCAGTGAGTCGGGGGCCAGGGGGGCCACCGGGGAGCTGTTTTTT.

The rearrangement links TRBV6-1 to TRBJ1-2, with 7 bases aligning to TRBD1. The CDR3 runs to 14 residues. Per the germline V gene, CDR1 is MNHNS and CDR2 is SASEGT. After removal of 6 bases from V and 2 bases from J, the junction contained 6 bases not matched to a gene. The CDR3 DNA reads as TGTGCCAGCAGGATGGGACAGACCAACTATGGCTACACCTTC. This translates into CASRMGQTNYGYTF.

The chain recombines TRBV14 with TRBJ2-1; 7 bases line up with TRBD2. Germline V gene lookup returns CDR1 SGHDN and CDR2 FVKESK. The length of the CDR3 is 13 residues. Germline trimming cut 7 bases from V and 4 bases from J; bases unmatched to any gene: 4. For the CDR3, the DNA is TGTGCCAGCACCCGGGGGGTTTACAATGAGCAGTTCTTC. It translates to CASTRGVYNEQFF.

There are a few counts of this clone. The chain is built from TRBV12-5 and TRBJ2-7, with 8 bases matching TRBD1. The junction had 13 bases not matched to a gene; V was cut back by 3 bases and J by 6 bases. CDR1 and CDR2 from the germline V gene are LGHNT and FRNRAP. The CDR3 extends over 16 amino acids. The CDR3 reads CASGLPTWDRLGEQYF. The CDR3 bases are TGTGCTAGTGGTTTACCAACATGGGACAGGCTGGGCGAGCAGTACTTC.

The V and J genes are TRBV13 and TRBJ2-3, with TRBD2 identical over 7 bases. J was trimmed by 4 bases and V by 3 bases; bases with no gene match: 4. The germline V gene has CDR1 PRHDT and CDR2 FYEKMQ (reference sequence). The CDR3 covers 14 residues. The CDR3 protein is CASSFGLAADTQYF. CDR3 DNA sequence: TGTGCCAGCAGCTTCGGGCTAGCGGCAGATACGCAGTATTTT.

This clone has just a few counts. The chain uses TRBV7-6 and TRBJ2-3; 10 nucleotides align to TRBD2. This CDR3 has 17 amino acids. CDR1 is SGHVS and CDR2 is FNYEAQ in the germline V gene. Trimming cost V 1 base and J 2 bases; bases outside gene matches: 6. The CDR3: CASSLEGLAFVTDTQYF. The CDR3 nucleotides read TGTGCCAGCAGCTTAGAGGGACTAGCGTTTGTCACAGATACGCAGTATTTT.

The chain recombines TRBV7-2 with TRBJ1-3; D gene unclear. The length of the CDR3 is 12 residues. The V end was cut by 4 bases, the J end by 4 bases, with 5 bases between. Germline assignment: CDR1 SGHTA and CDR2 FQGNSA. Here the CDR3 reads CASSSQGNTIYF. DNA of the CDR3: TGTGCCAGCAGCTCCCAGGGAAACACCATATATTTT.

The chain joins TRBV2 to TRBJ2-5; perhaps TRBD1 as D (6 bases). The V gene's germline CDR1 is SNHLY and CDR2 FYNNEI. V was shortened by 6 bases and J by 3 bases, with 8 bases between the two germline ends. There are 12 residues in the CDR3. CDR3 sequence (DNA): TGTGCCAGCAGCGCAGGGGAAGAGACCCAGTACTTC. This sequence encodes CASSAGEETQYF. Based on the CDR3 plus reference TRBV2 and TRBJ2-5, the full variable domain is EPEVTQTPSHQVTQMGQEVILRCVPISNHLYFYWYRQILGQKVEFLVSFYNNEISEKSEIFDDQFSVERPDGSNFTLKIRSTKLEDSAMYFCASSAGEETQYFGPGTRLLVL.

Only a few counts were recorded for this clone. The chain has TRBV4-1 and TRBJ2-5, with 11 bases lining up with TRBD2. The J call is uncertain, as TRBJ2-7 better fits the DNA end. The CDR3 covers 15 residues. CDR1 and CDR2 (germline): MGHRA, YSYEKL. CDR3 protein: CASSQLAGGPYEQYF. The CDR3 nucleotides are TGCGCCAGCAGCCAATTAGCGGGAGGGCCATACGAGCAGTACTTC.

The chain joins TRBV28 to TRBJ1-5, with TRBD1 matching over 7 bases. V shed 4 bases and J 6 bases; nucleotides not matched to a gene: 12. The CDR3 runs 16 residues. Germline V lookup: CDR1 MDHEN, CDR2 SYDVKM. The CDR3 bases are TGTGCCAGCAGTTCCATGGGAAAGGGGGCCCCTCAGCCCCAGCATTTT. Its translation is CASSSMGKGAPQPQHF.

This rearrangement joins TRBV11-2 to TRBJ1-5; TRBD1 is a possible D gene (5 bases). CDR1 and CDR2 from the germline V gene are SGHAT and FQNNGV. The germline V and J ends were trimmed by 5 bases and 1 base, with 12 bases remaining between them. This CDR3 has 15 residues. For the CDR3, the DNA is TGTGCCAGCAGCCCCTGGGGGGAAAGCAATCAGCCCCAGCATTTT. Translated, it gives CASSPWGESNQPQHF. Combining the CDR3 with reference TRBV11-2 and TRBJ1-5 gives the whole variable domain EAGVAQSPRYKIIEKRQSVAFWCNPISGHATLYWYQQILGQGPKLLIQFQNNGVVDDSQLPKDRFSAERLKGVDSTLKIQPAKLEDSAVYLCASSPWGESNQPQHFGDGTRLSIL.

The CDR3 DNA sequence: TGTGCCAGCACTAAGGGGGCGGCGTATAGCAATCAGCCCCAGCATTTT. It is translated as CASTKGAAYSNQPQHF. The chain recombines TRBV28 with TRBJ1-5; 7 bases line up with TRBD1. V lost 7 bases and J lost 0; bases outside the gene matches: 9. The CDR3 consists of 16 residues. Germline loops: CDR1 MDHEN, CDR2 SYDVKM.

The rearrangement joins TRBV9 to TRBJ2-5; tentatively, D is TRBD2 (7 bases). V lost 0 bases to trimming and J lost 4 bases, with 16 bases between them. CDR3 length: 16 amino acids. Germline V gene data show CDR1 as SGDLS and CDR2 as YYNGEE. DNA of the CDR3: TGTGCCAGCAGCGTAGGGGAGGGGGGGTTTGGAGAGACCCAGTACTTC. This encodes CASSVGEGGFGETQYF.

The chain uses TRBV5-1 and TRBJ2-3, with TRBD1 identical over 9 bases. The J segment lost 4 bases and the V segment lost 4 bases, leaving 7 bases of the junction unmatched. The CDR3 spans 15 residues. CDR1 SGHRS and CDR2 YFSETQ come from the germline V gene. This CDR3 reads CASSEDRGAADTQYF. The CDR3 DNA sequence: TGCGCCAGCAGCGAGGACAGGGGAGCCGCAGATACGCAGTATTTT.

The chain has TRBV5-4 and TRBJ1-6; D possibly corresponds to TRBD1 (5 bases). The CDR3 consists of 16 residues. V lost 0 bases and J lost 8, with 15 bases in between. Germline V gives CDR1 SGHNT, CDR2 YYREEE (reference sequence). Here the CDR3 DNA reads TGTGCCAGCAGCTTGGGGTCGGGTAGGGGTTATTCACCCCTCCACTTT. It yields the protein CASSLGSGRGYSPLHF.

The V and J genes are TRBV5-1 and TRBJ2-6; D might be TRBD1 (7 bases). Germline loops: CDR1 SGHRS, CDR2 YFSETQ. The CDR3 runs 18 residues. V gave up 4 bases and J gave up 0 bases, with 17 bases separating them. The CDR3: CASSLAGQLSSGANVLTF. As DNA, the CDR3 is TGCGCCAGCAGCCTGGCGGGACAGTTGAGCTCTGGGGCCAACGTCCTGACTTTC.

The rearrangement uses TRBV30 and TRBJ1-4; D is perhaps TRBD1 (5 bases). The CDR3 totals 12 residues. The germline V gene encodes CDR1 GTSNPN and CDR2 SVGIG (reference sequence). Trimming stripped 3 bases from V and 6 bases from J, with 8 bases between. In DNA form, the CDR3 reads TGTGCCTGGAGAGGGGCGGATGAAAAACTGTTTTTT. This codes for CAWRGADEKLFF. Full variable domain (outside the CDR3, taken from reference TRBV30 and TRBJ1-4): SQTIHQWPATLVQPVGSPLSLECTVEGTSNPNLYWYRQAAGRGLQLLFYSVGIGQISSEVPQNLSASRPQDRQFILSSKKLLLSDSGFYLCAWRGADEKLFFGSGTQLSVL.